This TCR beta chain was recorded in a study of shared clonotypes between healthy human individuals. Across the study: The people who gave samples were a couple of women and three men aged 18 to 49. Whole-study findings and limits: Naive subsets generally exceeded memory subsets in estimated richness. Approximately 4.6% of naive CD4 clonotypes were common to a handful of donors.

On this clone: Its specificity is not known.

Germline-derived CDR1 and CDR2 are MDHEN and SYDVKM. V was pared by 6 bases and J by 5 bases, with 7 bases between. This CDR3 has 11 amino acids. The table came from immunoSEQ multiplex PCR; TCRdb's copy has only in-frame clones and leaves some out. Of under 750,000 clones listed, just under 75% were seen once; the top ten hold about 1.8%. The V call is TRBV28, the J call TRBJ2-5; no definite D call. This receptor was taken from a woman in her 30s in good health. Material: memory CD4+ T cells sorted from blood. Specified subset: CD45RA-negative fraction. DNA for the CDR3: TGTGCCAGCAGCCGGGCGGAGACCCAGTACTTC. Translation gives CASSRAETQYF.